The rows below give T cell receptor beta chains drawn from one sample of a study of T cells of healthy individuals. TCRdb re-derived calls from the 5' RACE reads in MiXCR, one entry per CDR3 protein. The sample yields 40,000 to 60,000 distinct CDR3 sequences, 14% to 15% seen once. These receptors were collected from a human donor in good health. Both conserved end residues are part of each CDR3. The D gene is left open where the match is weak. Expanded clones are given a class, and other clones once, few, many or no size at all.

D gene: -
J gene: TRBJ2-1
clone size: many
V gene: TRBV20-1
CDR3 DNA: TGCAGTGGGGTCCACAGGGGGGGACCTTCCTACAATGAGCAGTTCTTC
CDR3 protein: CSGVHRGGPSYNEQFF

D gene: -
J gene: TRBJ2-5
clone size: many
V gene: TRBV11-2
CDR3 DNA: TGTGCCAGCAGCCCCCGACTAGGCGGAGAGACCCAGTACTTC
CDR3 protein: CASSPRLGGETQYF

D gene: -
J gene: TRBJ1-3
clone size: many
V gene: TRBV29-1
CDR3 DNA: TGCAGCGCCAGGACCCCGAGCTCTGGAAACACCATATATTTT
CDR3 protein: CSARTPSSGNTIYF

D gene: TRBD1
J gene: TRBJ1-4
clone size: many
V gene: TRBV7-9
CDR3 DNA: TGTGCCAGCAGCAAGGACAGGGACCGCGAAAAACTGTTTTTT
CDR3 protein: CASSKDRDREKLFF

D gene: -
J gene: TRBJ1-3
clone size: few
V gene: TRBV11-1
CDR3 DNA: TGTGCCAGCAGCTTTGGGGGCTCGGCTGGAAACACCATATATTTT
CDR3 protein: CASSFGGSAGNTIYF

D gene: TRBD2
J gene: TRBJ2-5
clone size: -
V gene: TRBV12-3/TRBV12-4
CDR3 DNA: TGTGCCAGCAGTCTGGCCGGGAAGCGGGAGTTTCAGGAGACCCAGTACTTC
CDR3 protein: CASSLAGKREFQETQYF

D gene: -
J gene: TRBJ2-5
clone size: many
V gene: TRBV20-1
CDR3 DNA: TGCAGTGCGCTGAGGGGGGGAGAGACCCAGTACTTC
CDR3 protein: CSALRGGETQYF

D gene: -
J gene: TRBJ1-4
clone size: many
V gene: TRBV5-1
CDR3 DNA: TGCGCCAGCAGCTTGGGACAAGTTGAAAAACTGTTTTTT
CDR3 protein: CASSLGQVEKLFF

D gene: -
J gene: TRBJ2-4
clone size: -
V gene: TRBV7-2
CDR3 DNA: TGTGCCAGCAGCCTGAATTCGGGGGGCGGAATAGACATTCAGTACTTC
CDR3 protein: CASSLNSGGGIDIQYF

D gene: -
J gene: TRBJ1-5
clone size: many
V gene: TRBV6-2/TRBV6-3
CDR3 DNA: TGTGCCAGCAAACGCGGGATCGCGTACGACCAGCCCCAGCATTTT
CDR3 protein: CASKRGIAYDQPQHF

D gene: -
J gene: TRBJ2-2
clone size: few
V gene: TRBV2
CDR3 DNA: TGTGCCAGCGGGATTGCAGCGAACACCGGGGAGCTGTTTTTT
CDR3 protein: CASGIAANTGELFF

D gene: -
J gene: TRBJ2-5
clone size: few
V gene: TRBV5-6
CDR3 DNA: TGTGCCAGCAGCTGGTCCGGTCACGTCCAGTACTTC
CDR3 protein: CASSWSGHVQYF

D gene: -
J gene: TRBJ1-1
clone size: many
V gene: TRBV5-1
CDR3 DNA: TGCGCCAGCAGCTTGGGGATCGGGACGGCTTTGAACACTGAAGCTTTCTTT
CDR3 protein: CASSLGIGTALNTEAFF

D gene: TRBD2
J gene: TRBJ2-5
clone size: few
V gene: TRBV5-1
CDR3 DNA: TGCGCCAGCAGCGTGGGACTAGCGGGGGGAGAGACCCAGTACTTC
CDR3 protein: CASSVGLAGGETQYF

D gene: -
J gene: TRBJ2-3
clone size: -
V gene: TRBV6-7
CDR3 DNA: TGTGCCAGCACGGTAGATACGCAGTATTTT
CDR3 protein: CASTVDTQYF

D gene: -
J gene: TRBJ2-7
clone size: many
V gene: TRBV12-3/TRBV12-4
CDR3 DNA: TGTGCCAGCAGTTTACTCCCCCACGAGCAGTACTTC
CDR3 protein: CASSLLPHEQYF